This T cell receptor beta chain is from a study of beta chain features in type 1 diabetes. General study points: Moderate but significant shortening of TCRB CDR3s was recorded in all four CD4+ subsets from Type 1 diabetes patients.

The study reverse transcribed the entire isolated RNA, so it sequenced expressed TCRB transcripts. Naive, central memory and regulatory T cell samples averaged around 3.5 million immunoSEQ reads each. The data were produced by immunoSEQ multiplex PCR, yet TCRdb's version contains in-frame clones alone and is incomplete. The sample has about 710,000 clones; 11% to 15% are singletons. In regard to this clone: Its antigen is undetermined.

Sequencing was performed on naive CD4+ T cells from blood. This receptor was obtained from a man aged 18 to 29 with type 1 diabetes.

The CDR3 here is CASSPMGQTGYTF. In nucleotides, the CDR3 is TGTGCCAGCAGCCCGATGGGGCAGACTGGCTACACCTTC. The chain recombines TRBV7-2 with TRBJ1-2, with D possibly being TRBD1 (5 bases). Germline V lookup: CDR1 SGHTA, CDR2 FQGNSA. V lost 5 bases and J lost 7, with 14 bases in between. CDR3 length: 13 residues.